The 14 T cell receptor beta chains given below trace back to one sample, sequenced in a study of neurological immune-mediated disorders. A single record per CDR3 protein comes from TCRdb applying MiXCR to the 5' RACE reads. There are some 30,000 distinct CDR3 sequences in the sample; roughly 20% occur only once, and 16% lies in the top ten. Sequencing was performed on PBMCs. These receptors were obtained from a woman between 55 and 75 years old in good health.

This clonotype was counted at least ten times. The V gene is TRBV28, the J gene TRBJ2-1; 9 nucleotides line up with TRBD2. Germline V CDR1 and CDR2: MDHEN, SYDVKM. Losses at the gene ends were 8 bases for V and 6 bases for J; bases not matched to a gene: 8. The CDR3 has 14 residues. The CDR3 protein is CASGAGLARNEQFF. CDR3 DNA: TGTGCCAGCGGTGCGGGACTAGCCCGCAATGAGCAGTTCTTC.

In its sample, this clonotype was seen many times. This chain connects TRBV5-1 to TRBJ1-2, with 8 bases that match TRBD1. CDR3 length: 13 amino acids. Germline V gene sequence: CDR1 SGHRS, CDR2 YFSETQ. V shed 8 bases and J 4 bases; nucleotides not matched to a gene: 7. CDR3 DNA sequence: TGCGCCAGTTTTGAACAGGGGGGCTATGGCTACACCTTC. It yields the protein CASFEQGGYGYTF.

The V gene is TRBV28, the J gene TRBJ2-7, with D tentatively TRBD1 (5 bases). Trimming took 3 bases from V and 5 from J, leaving 11 bases between them. Germline V lookup: CDR1 MDHEN, CDR2 SYDVKM. The CDR3 is 13 residues long. In nucleotides, the CDR3 is TGTGCCAGCAGTTTGGACAACTGGGACGAGCAGTACTTC. Its translation: CASSLDNWDEQYF.

V and J are TRBV12-3 or TRBV12-4 and TRBJ2-3; D is uncertain. This CDR3 comprises 15 residues. Trimming shortened V by 5 bases and J by 1 base, and 13 bases separated the two germline ends. The CDR3 loop reads CASSPRRGGTDTQYF. The DNA for the CDR3 is TGTGCCAGCAGTCCTCGGAGAGGCGGCACAGATACGCAGTATTTT.

This clonotype was detected many times. The rearrangement uses TRBV7-2 and TRBJ1-2; D not certain. The ends were cut back, 5 bases at V and 3 bases at J, with 16 bases in the middle. The CDR3 has 15 amino acids. Looked up from germline, CDR1 is SGHTA and CDR2 is FQGNSA. The CDR3 loop is CASSRRTGPDYGYTF. CDR3 sequence (DNA): TGTGCCAGCAGCAGGAGGACGGGTCCAGACTATGGCTACACCTTC.

This clonotype occurred many times. This chain uses TRBV10-3 with TRBJ2-1; D not certain. Germline values: CDR1 ENHRY, CDR2 SYGVKD. The CDR3 extends over 11 amino acids. V dropped 7 bases and J dropped 7 bases, with 8 bases sitting between them. CDR3: CAITGFNEQFF. For the CDR3, the DNA is TGTGCCATCACCGGGTTTAATGAGCAGTTCTTC.

This clonotype was seen a few times. The chain links TRBV6-2 or TRBV6-3 to TRBJ2-2; TRBD1 aligns across 9 bases. The CDR3 consists of 17 residues. V trimming: 2 bases; J trimming: 0 bases; junction bases outside the gene matches: 4. Per the germline V gene, CDR1 is MNHEY and CDR2 is SVGEGT. The CDR3, as DNA: TGTGCCAGCAGTTACGGACAGGGGATCGCGAACACCGGGGAGCTGTTTTTT. Its protein is CASSYGQGIANTGELFF.

This clonotype occurred many times. V is TRBV5-5 and J is TRBJ2-2; 9 bases line up with TRBD1. V trimming: 0 bases; J trimming: 4 bases; junction bases outside the gene matches: 7. From germline, CDR1 is SGHKS and CDR2 YYEKEE (reference sequence). The CDR3 covers 17 residues. CDR3 nucleotides: TGTGCCAGCAGCTTGGTTCCACAGGGGGCGGTCACCGGGGAGCTGTTTTTT. It is translated as CASSLVPQGAVTGELFF.

The chain has TRBV5-1 and TRBJ2-2; D not certain. Germline CDR1 is SGHRS and CDR2 is YFSETQ. This CDR3 comprises 16 residues. Trimming took off 1 base at V and 0 bases at J, with 10 bases between the two ends. The CDR3 DNA sequence: TGCGCCAGCAGCTTGTCTAGGACGACGAACACCGGGGAGCTGTTTTTT. Protein product: CASSLSRTTNTGELFF.

The V and J genes are TRBV6-4 and TRBJ2-3; 10 bases are shared with TRBD1. This CDR3 contains 14 residues. The germline V gene encodes CDR1 MRHNA and CDR2 SNTAGT. Trimming at V came to 2 bases and at J to 4 bases, leaving 0 bases not matched to a gene. The CDR3 DNA sequence: TGTGCCAGCAGTGACGGGACAGGGGCAGATACGCAGTATTTT. Translation gives CASSDGTGADTQYF.

Only a few counts were recorded for this clonotype. This chain joins TRBV10-3 and TRBJ2-7; possible D gene TRBD1, 6 bases. Germline CDR1 and CDR2: ENHRY and SYGVKD. There are 13 residues in the CDR3. The V and J ends lost 10 bases and 3 bases respectively, with 16 bases between them. The CDR3 loop reads CATRGTDIYEQYF. CDR3 in DNA: TGTGCCACCAGGGGCACTGACATCTACGAGCAGTACTTC.

About this clonotype itself: Because the CDR3's place on the DNA is in doubt, the DNA is left out and the CDR3 is given as listed by TCRdb. The genes are TRBV7-9 and TRBJ2-7; the table's D call, TRBD2, was not checked against the DNA. Per the germline V gene, CDR1 is SEHNR and CDR2 is FQNEAQ (reference sequence). The CDR3 numbers 19 amino acids, ends counted. The CDR3 reads CASSFYICSARKGRFEQYF.

This clonotype showed up many times. This chain uses TRBV28 with TRBJ2-1, with D perhaps TRBD2 (6 bases). The CDR3 loop spans 15 amino acids. CDR1 is MDHEN, CDR2 SYDVKM, per germline. Trimming cost V 7 bases and J 2 bases, with 15 bases left between them. This CDR3 is CASNPTGGTYNEQFF. CDR3 nucleotide sequence: TGTGCCAGCAACCCAACTGGGGGGACCTACAATGAGCAGTTCTTC.

This clonotype was recorded at least ten times. DNA for the CDR3: TGCGCCAGCAGCTTCACTAGCGGGGCTGAGACCCAGTACTTC. Translated: CASSFTSGAETQYF. V gene TRBV5-1 combines with J gene TRBJ2-5; 10 positions agree with TRBD2. From germline, CDR1 is SGHRS and CDR2 YFSETQ. After removal of 2 bases from V and 5 bases from J, the junction contained 3 bases not matched to a gene. This CDR3 is built from 14 residues.